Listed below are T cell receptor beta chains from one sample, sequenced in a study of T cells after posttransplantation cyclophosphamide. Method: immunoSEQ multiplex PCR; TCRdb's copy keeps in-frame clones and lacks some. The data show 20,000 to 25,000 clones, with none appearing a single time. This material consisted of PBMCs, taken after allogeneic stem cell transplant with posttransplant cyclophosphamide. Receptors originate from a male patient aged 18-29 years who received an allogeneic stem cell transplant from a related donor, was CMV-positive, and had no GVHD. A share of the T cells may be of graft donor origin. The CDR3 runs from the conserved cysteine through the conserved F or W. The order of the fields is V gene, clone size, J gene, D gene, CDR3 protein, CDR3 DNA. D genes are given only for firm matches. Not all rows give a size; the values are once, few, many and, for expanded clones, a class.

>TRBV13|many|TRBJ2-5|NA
CASSLRQEQETQYF
TGTGCCAGCAGCCTCAGACAGGAACAAGAGACCCAGTACTTC
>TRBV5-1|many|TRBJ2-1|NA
CASSFFAGEQFF
TGCGCCAGCAGCTTTTTTGCGGGTGAGCAGTTCTTC
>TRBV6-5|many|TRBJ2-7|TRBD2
CASSYSSGRPYEQYF
TGTGCCAGCAGTTACAGTAGCGGGAGGCCCTACGAGCAGTACTTC
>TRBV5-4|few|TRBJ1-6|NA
CASGGSNSPLHF
TGTGCCAGCGGCGGGAGCAATTCACCCCTCCACTTT
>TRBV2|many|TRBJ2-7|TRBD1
CASSEADRAAYEQYF
TGTGCCAGCAGTGAGGCGGACAGGGCCGCCTACGAGCAGTACTTC
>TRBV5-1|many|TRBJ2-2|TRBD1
CASSLTGIIANTGELFF
TGCGCCAGCAGCCTGACAGGGATTATTGCGAACACCGGGGAGCTGTTTTTT
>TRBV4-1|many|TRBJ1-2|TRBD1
CASSQVRQGQGYYGYTF
TGCGCCAGCAGCCAAGTCAGGCAGGGACAGGGGTACTATGGCTACACCTTC
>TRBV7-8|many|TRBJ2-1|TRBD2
CATQSGMNEQFF
TGTGCCACTCAAAGCGGGATGAATGAGCAGTTCTTC
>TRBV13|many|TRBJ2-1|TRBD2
CASSTGLAGGQDEQFF
TGTGCCAGCAGCACCGGACTAGCGGGGGGGCAGGATGAGCAGTTCTTC
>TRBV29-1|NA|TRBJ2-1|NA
CSVLYDSSYNEQFF
TGCAGCGTTCTATATGACAGCTCCTACAATGAGCAGTTCTTC
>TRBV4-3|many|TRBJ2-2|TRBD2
CASSHSAGEWTGELFF
TGCGCCAGCAGCCATTCTGCGGGAGAATGGACCGGGGAGCTGTTTTTT
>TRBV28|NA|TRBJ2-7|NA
CASSLSGKGYEQYF
TGTGCCAGCAGTTTATCAGGGAAGGGCTACGAGCAGTACTTC
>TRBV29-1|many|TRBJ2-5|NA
CSAKAGAGDGVTQYF
TGCAGCGCCAAGGCAGGGGCAGGGGACGGGGTGACCCAGTACTTC
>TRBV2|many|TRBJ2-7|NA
CASSGGRRYEQYF
TGTGCCAGCAGTGGGGGCCGGCGGTACGAGCAGTACTTC
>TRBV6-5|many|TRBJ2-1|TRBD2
CASRASGGREQFF
TGTGCCAGCAGGGCTAGCGGGGGGAGAGAGCAGTTCTTC
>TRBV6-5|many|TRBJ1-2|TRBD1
CASSPTGTGAYGYTF
TGTGCCAGCAGTCCCACCGGGACAGGGGCCTATGGCTACACCTTC
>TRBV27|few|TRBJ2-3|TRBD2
CASSPRTSGTTDTQYF
TGTGCCAGCAGTCCCAGGACTAGCGGGACCACAGATACGCAGTATTTT
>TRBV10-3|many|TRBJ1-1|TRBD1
CAISSDRVNTEAFF
TGTGCCATCTCTTCAGACAGGGTGAACACTGAAGCTTTCTTT
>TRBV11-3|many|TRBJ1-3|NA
CASSLGSSGNTIYF
TGTGCCAGCAGCCTGGGCAGCTCTGGAAACACCATATATTTT
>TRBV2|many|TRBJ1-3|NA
CASEGQPISGNTIYF
TGTGCCAGCGAAGGACAGCCAATCTCTGGAAACACCATATATTTT
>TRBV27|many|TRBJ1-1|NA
CASSPVRARNTEAFF
TGTGCCAGCAGTCCCGTTAGAGCCCGGAACACTGAAGCTTTCTTT
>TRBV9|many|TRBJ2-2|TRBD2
CASSVEGGGFTGELFF
TGTGCCAGCAGCGTAGAGGGCGGGGGTTTCACCGGGGAGCTGTTTTTT
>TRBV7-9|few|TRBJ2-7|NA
CASSSSDGGAYEQYF
TGTGCCAGCAGCTCATCGGACGGAGGGGCCTACGAGCAGTACTTC
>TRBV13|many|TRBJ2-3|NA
CASSLVLASTDTQYF
TGTGCCAGCAGCTTAGTGTTAGCGAGCACAGATACGCAGTATTTT
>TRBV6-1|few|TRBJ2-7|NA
CASSESPGYEQYF
TGTGCCAGCAGTGAGTCGCCAGGGTACGAGCAGTACTTC
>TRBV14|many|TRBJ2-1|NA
CASSRAGWDNEQFF
TGTGCCAGCAGCCGGGCAGGGTGGGACAATGAGCAGTTCTTC
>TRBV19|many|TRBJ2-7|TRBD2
CASSMQLAGARYEQYF
TGTGCCAGTAGTATGCAACTAGCGGGAGCTAGGTACGAGCAGTACTTC
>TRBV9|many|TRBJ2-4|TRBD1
CASSTGQGGSGAKNIQYF
TGTGCCAGCAGCACGGGACAGGGGGGTAGCGGAGCCAAAAACATTCAGTACTTC
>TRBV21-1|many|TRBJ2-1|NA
CASSKAGTSRREQFF
TGTGCCAGCAGCAAAGCTGGGACTAGCAGAAGGGAGCAGTTCTTC
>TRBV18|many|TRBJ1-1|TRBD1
CASSPNRQGVTEAFF
TGTGCCAGCTCACCAAATCGGCAGGGGGTCACTGAAGCTTTCTTT
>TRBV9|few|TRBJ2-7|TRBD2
CASSVGGGSPYEQYF
TGTGCCAGCAGCGTCGGCGGGGGAAGTCCCTACGAGCAGTACTTC
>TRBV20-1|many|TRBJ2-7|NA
CSASGLFEQYF
TGCAGTGCTTCCGGACTGTTCGAGCAGTACTTC
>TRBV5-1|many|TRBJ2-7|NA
CASSPLDGTYEQYF
TGCGCCAGCAGTCCCCTTGACGGGACCTACGAGCAGTACTTC
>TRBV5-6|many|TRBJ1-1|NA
CASSFWTGIMNTEAFF
TGTGCCAGCAGCTTTTGGACGGGGATAATGAACACTGAAGCTTTCTTT
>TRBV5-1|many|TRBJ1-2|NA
CASSNSLGTETLFYGYTF
TGCGCCAGCAGCAACAGCTTAGGTACCGAGACCCTCTTCTATGGCTACACCTTC
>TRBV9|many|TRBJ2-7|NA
CASSVGGHPGSYEQYF
TGTGCCAGCAGCGTAGGGGGACACCCGGGGTCCTACGAGCAGTACTTC
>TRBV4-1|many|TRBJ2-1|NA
CASSQEGRLYNEQFF
TGCGCCAGCAGCCAAGAAGGCAGGTTATACAATGAGCAGTTCTTC
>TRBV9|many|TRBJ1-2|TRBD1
CASSGGQGVLFGYTF
TGTGCCAGCAGCGGGGGACAGGGGGTGTTATTCGGCTACACCTTC
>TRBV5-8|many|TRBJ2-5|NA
CASSPGPDRETQYF
TGTGCCAGCAGCCCAGGGCCAGATCGGGAGACCCAGTACTTC
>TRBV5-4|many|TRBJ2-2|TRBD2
CASSPNLAETNTGELFF
TGTGCCAGCAGCCCGAACCTAGCGGAAACGAACACCGGGGAGCTGTTTTTT
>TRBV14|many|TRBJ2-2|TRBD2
CASSQVWTSTGELFF
TGTGCCAGCAGCCAAGTGTGGACTAGTACCGGGGAGCTGTTTTTT
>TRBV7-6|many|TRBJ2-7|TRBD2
CASSLNPASGAYEQYF
TGTGCCAGCAGCTTAAACCCGGCTAGCGGCGCCTACGAGCAGTACTTC
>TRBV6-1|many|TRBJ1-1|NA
CASSGPAGGTEAFF
TGTGCCAGCAGCGGACCGGCCGGGGGCACTGAAGCTTTCTTT
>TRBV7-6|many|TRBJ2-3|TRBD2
CASSREAGGLDTQYF
TGTGCCAGCAGCCGAGAGGCGGGAGGGCTAGATACGCAGTATTTT
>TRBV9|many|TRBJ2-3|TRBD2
CASSVGSLAGAGDTQYF
TGTGCCAGCAGCGTTGGTTCCCTAGCGGGAGCCGGAGATACGCAGTATTTT
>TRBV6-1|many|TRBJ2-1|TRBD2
CASSAQTSGSYNEQFF
TGTGCCAGCAGTGCCCAGACTAGCGGCTCCTACAATGAGCAGTTCTTC
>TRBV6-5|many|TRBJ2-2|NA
CASRAHRDWTGELFF
TGTGCCAGCAGAGCCCACAGGGATTGGACCGGGGAGCTGTTTTTT
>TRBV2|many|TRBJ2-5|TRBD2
CARGLAGARETQYF
TGTGCCAGAGGACTAGCGGGGGCGAGGGAGACCCAGTACTTC
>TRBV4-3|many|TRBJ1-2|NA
CASSPVVGQTNYGYTF
TGCGCCAGCAGCCCCGTAGTCGGACAGACTAACTATGGCTACACCTTC
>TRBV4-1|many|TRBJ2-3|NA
CASSQVGGRPDTQYF
TGCGCCAGCAGCCAGGTGGGGGGGCGGCCAGATACGCAGTATTTT
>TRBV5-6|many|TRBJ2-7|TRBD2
CASSLLGRGSSYEQYF
TGTGCCAGCAGCTTGCTGGGACGCGGGAGCTCCTACGAGCAGTACTTC
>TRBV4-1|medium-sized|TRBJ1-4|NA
CASSRTTTNEKLFF
TGCGCCAGCAGCCGGACTACCACTAATGAAAAACTGTTTTTT
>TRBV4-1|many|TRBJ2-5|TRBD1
CASSPWTGQETQYF
TGCGCCAGCAGCCCGTGGACAGGCCAAGAGACCCAGTACTTC
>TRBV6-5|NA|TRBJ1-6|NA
CASSYTGAANNSPLHF
TGTGCCAGCAGTTACACTGGGGCAGCAAATAATTCACCCCTCCACTTT
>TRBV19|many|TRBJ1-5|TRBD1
CASSILGQGDQPQHF
TGTGCCAGTAGTATCTTGGGACAGGGGGATCAGCCCCAGCATTTT
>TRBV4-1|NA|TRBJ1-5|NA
CASSQKKRGAGQPQHF
TGCGCCAGCAGCCAAAAGAAGCGGGGGGCAGGTCAGCCCCAGCATTTT
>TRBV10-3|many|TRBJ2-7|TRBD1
CAINKGQGFNEQYF
TGTGCCATCAACAAAGGACAGGGCTTCAACGAGCAGTACTTC
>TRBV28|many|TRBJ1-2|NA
CASKPGTYYGYTF
TGTGCCAGCAAACCCGGGACATACTATGGCTACACCTTC
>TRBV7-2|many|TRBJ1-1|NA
CASSWGQFTEAFF
TGTGCCAGCAGCTGGGGACAATTCACTGAAGCTTTCTTT